The present entry profiles one T cell receptor (beta chain) with its context. This sample is drawn from a study of preoperative IRX-2 immunotherapy in early breast cancer. This CDR3 contains 15 residues. Germline V lookup: CDR1 MNHGY, CDR2 SAAAGT. J was trimmed by 3 bases and V by 0 bases; bases with no gene match: 3. Clones were sequenced by immunoSEQ multiplex PCR, and TCRdb holds only the in-frame ones, with some missing. The sample consists of about 1,100 clones, 65% to 70% of them appearing once. Treatment indicated: preoperative locoregional IRX-2 cytokine immunotherapy. Samples came from a phase Ib trial of preoperative locoregional IRX-2 cytokine immunotherapy.

This TCR was sampled from a human donor with breast cancer. V usage is TRBV6-8 and J usage is TRBJ2-7, with 9 bases lining up with TRBD1. The sample consisted of tumor tissue, taken before IRX-2 immunotherapy. CDR3 DNA: TGTGCCAGCAGTTACTCAGGGACAGGGAGCTACGAGCAGTACTTC. Protein product: CASSYSGTGSYEQYF.